The next 7 T cell receptor beta chains were all read from a single sample in a study of T cells after yellow fever vaccination. MiXCR, run by TCRdb on the 5' RACE reads, gives a single entry per CDR3 protein. Among 550,000 or so distinct CDR3 sequences listed, around 21% were seen once. Here the sequenced sample was PBMCs, taken 15 days after the yellow fever booster vaccination. The source is a man aged 25 to 40 who received the YFV17D yellow fever vaccine.

Many counts were recorded for this clonotype. This sequence joins TRBV7-2 and TRBJ2-1; 13 positions match TRBD2. The length of the CDR3 is 16 residues. V was clipped by 0 bases and J by 6 bases; unmatched bases: 2. The germline V gene has CDR1 SGHTA and CDR2 FQGNSA. CDR3 amino acids: CASSLAGTSGINEQFF. The CDR3, as DNA: TGTGCCAGCAGCTTAGCCGGGACTAGCGGGATCAATGAGCAGTTCTTC. The variable domain in full, completed from reference TRBV7-2 and TRBJ2-1, reads GAGVSQSPSNKVTEKGKDVELRCDPISGHTALYWYRQSLGQGLEFLIYFQGNSAPDKSGLPSDRFSAERTGGSVSTLTIQRTQQEDSAVYLCASSLAGTSGINEQFFGPGTRLTVL.

This clonotype was counted a few times. The V gene is TRBV5-6, the J gene TRBJ2-5; D may be TRBD2 (5 bases). Germline V lookup: CDR1 SGHDT, CDR2 YYEEEE. This CDR3 spans 17 amino acids. Trimming removed 4 bases at V and 1 base at J, with 20 bases between. The CDR3 spells CASSPALTTRSQETQYF. The CDR3 region has the DNA TGTGCCAGCAGCCCGGCGTTGACTACCAGATCCCAAGAGACCCAGTACTTC.

In this sample, this clonotype turned up a few times. J is TRBJ2-7 and V is TRBV5-6; D remains ambiguous. The CDR3 extends over 14 amino acids. Trimming shortened V by 4 bases and J by 3 bases, and 14 bases separated the two germline ends. Germline V gene data show CDR1 as SGHDT and CDR2 as YYEEEE. CDR3 amino acids: CASSPGRSSYEQYF. The CDR3 DNA follows: TGTGCCAGCAGCCCTGGACGGAGCAGCTACGAGCAGTACTTC.

This clonotype was counted between two and nine times. The gene calls are TRBV9 and TRBJ2-5; D call uncertain. CDR1 is SGDLS and CDR2 is YYNGEE in the germline V gene. The CDR3 runs to 16 residues. V lost 0 bases to trimming and J lost 2 bases, with 14 bases between them. Written as DNA, the CDR3 is TGTGCCAGCAGCGTAGAACCCTACGATACTCAAGAGACCCAGTACTTC. Protein sequence: CASSVEPYDTQETQYF.

This chain connects TRBV20-1 to TRBJ2-5; no firm D call. Between the trimmed V and J ends, which lost 5 bases and 5 bases, there was a span of 18 bases. The CDR3 totals 14 residues. CDR1 DFQATT and CDR2 SNEGSKA come from the germline V gene (reference sequence). The CDR3 DNA follows: TGCAGTGCTCGTCCCCCGGGCCTAGACGAGACCCAGTACTTC. It specifies CSARPPGLDETQYF.

This clonotype has only a few counts. The V gene is TRBV24-1, the J gene TRBJ1-1, with no clear D. The CDR3 spans 12 residues. V lost 9 bases and J 4 bases, leaving 11 bases between the germline ends. CDR1 is KGHDR and CDR2 is SFDVKD in the germline V gene. This CDR3 reads CATSDGITEAFF. CDR3 sequence (DNA): TGTGCCACCTCCGACGGTATCACTGAAGCTTTCTTT.

This clonotype was detected a few times. The V gene is TRBV7-8, the J gene TRBJ1-4; D call uncertain. There are 12 residues in the CDR3. V dropped 2 bases and J dropped 7 bases, with 5 bases sitting between them. Per the germline V gene, CDR1 is SGHVS and CDR2 is FQNEAQ. The CDR3 loop reads CASSLSSEKLFF. The DNA of the CDR3 is TGTGCCAGCAGCTTATCGTCTGAAAAACTGTTTTTT.